Following are 7 T cell receptor beta chains from one sample sequenced in a study of blood T cell repertoires in COVID-19. TCRdb's copy holds only in-frame clones and misses some; the assay was immunoSEQ multiplex PCR. Among around 300,000 clones, 70% to 90% were seen once, and the ten largest hold under 5.5%. The specimen was PBMCs or T cells enriched from blood (not recorded which). Receptors originate from a woman in her twenties or thirties who had recovered from COVID-19.

The chain joins TRBV12-5 to TRBJ2-7; D unclear. This CDR3 is built from 12 residues. Trimming pared 6 bases from V and 5 bases from J, leaving 11 bases between. Looked up from germline, CDR1 is LGHNT and CDR2 is FRNRAP. This chain's CDR3 is CASGPGLHEQYF. As DNA, the CDR3 is TGTGCTAGTGGCCCGGGTCTACACGAGCAGTACTTC. The full variable domain, with the rest looked up from reference TRBV12-5 and TRBJ2-7, is DARVTQTPRHKVTEMGQEVTMRCQPILGHNTVFWYRQTMMQGLELLAYFRNRAPLDDSGMPKDRFSAEMPDATLATLKIQPSEPRDSAVYFCASGPGLHEQYFGPGTRLTVT.

This clone was seen a handful of times. The chain couples TRBV7-2 to TRBJ2-7, with a possible D match to TRBD2 (6 bases). Germline V gene sequence: CDR1 SGHTA, CDR2 FQGNSA. CDR3 length: 15 residues. Between the trimmed V and J ends, which lost 1 base and 3 bases, there was a span of 13 bases. This CDR3 is CASSLGGTRNYEQYF. DNA for the CDR3: TGTGCCAGCAGCTTAGGCGGGACTCGAAACTACGAGCAGTACTTC.

The J gene is TRBJ2-1, the V gene TRBV4-2; 8 bases are a match to TRBD1. The CDR3 totals 15 residues. With V trimmed by 2 bases and J by 5 bases, 5 bases remained unmatched. The germline V gene encodes CDR1 LGHNA and CDR2 YNFKEQ. As DNA, the CDR3 is TGTGCCAGCAGCCAATACCTGGACAGGGACAATGAGCAGTTCTTC. This sequence encodes CASSQYLDRDNEQFF.

This chain links TRBV6-5 with TRBJ1-5; D is possibly TRBD1 (5 bases). Germline V lookup: CDR1 MNHEY, CDR2 SVGAGI. V was clipped by 8 bases and J by 7 bases, with 18 bases between them. This CDR3 spans 14 amino acids. As DNA, the CDR3 is TGTGCCAGCGGGAGGGGAGGTTCGGGACAGCCCCAGCATTTT. This codes for CASGRGGSGQPQHF.

This sequence joins TRBV27 and TRBJ2-3; TRBD2 is a possible D gene (6 bases). The CDR3 has 16 residues. The V end was cut by 4 bases, the J end by 2 bases, with 16 bases between. Germline V gives CDR1 MNHEY, CDR2 SMNVEV (reference sequence). The CDR3 loop reads CASSWLVAGTTDTQYF. CDR3 nucleotides: TGTGCCAGCAGTTGGCTAGTCGCGGGGACCACAGATACGCAGTATTTT.

This chain links TRBV6-5 with TRBJ2-2, with 9 bases fitting TRBD1. V lost 2 bases and J lost 5; bases outside the gene matches: 3. The CDR3 is 15 amino acids. The V gene's germline CDR1 is MNHEY and CDR2 SVGAGI. The CDR3 region is CASSYAGQGTGELFF. The CDR3 DNA follows: TGTGCCAGCAGTTACGCCGGACAGGGGACCGGGGAGCTGTTTTTT.

The rearrangement links TRBV4-2 to TRBJ1-6, with TRBD1 matching 8 bases. CDR1 is LGHNA and CDR2 is YNFKEQ in the germline V gene. This CDR3 spans 16 amino acids. V lost 4 bases and J lost 5; bases outside the gene matches: 7. The chain's CDR3 is CASSPWTGWDNSPLHF. CDR3 bases: TGTGCCAGCAGCCCTTGGACAGGGTGGGATAATTCACCCCTCCACTTT.